This passage covers 26 T cell receptor beta chains from one sample sequenced in a study of cytomegalovirus exposure and HLA in healthy donors. PCR amplification relied on 60 Vbeta primers (plus 13 Jbeta primers). Sequencing was performed with immunoSEQ multiplex PCR; in TCRdb, only in-frame clones are kept and a portion is missing. The table records around 150,000 clones, approximately 83% of them present only once. The sample consisted of PBMCs. These receptors originate from a woman under 30 in good health and CMV-seronegative.

This clone has a count of ten or more. V is TRBV5-4 and J is TRBJ1-1; 9 bases line up with TRBD1. The CDR3 loop spans 15 amino acids. The germline V gene encodes CDR1 SGHNT and CDR2 YYREEE (reference sequence). J gave up 6 bases and V 4 bases, and 10 bases lay outside the gene matches. The CDR3: CASSGRTGANAEAFF. CDR3 nucleotides: TGTGCCAGCAGCGGACGGACAGGGGCGAATGCTGAAGCTTTCTTT.

V and J are TRBV4-1 and TRBJ2-2; D may be TRBD1 (7 bases). This CDR3 is 17 amino acids long. V was cut by 1 base and J by 4 bases, with 16 bases left in between. Germline-derived CDR1 and CDR2 are MGHRA and YSYEKL. The CDR3 protein is CASSQGSTGRFTGELFF. As DNA, the CDR3 is TGCGCCAGCAGCCAAGGGTCGACAGGGAGGTTCACCGGGGAGCTGTTTTTT.

The V and J genes are TRBV11-2 and TRBJ2-5; TRBD2 matches at 7 bases. V shed 5 bases and J 2 bases; nucleotides not matched to a gene: 5. The CDR3 is 14 residues long. Germline CDR1 and CDR2: SGHAT and FQNNGV. The CDR3 nucleotides read TGTGCCAGCAGCCCCTCTAGCGGTCAAGAGACCCAGTACTTC. Residues: CASSPSSGQETQYF.

This chain uses TRBV5-1 with TRBJ2-1, with unresolved D. The V end lost 4 bases, the J end lost 7 bases, and 18 bases lay between the germline ends. The CDR3 runs 15 residues. CDR1 and CDR2 from the germline V gene are SGHRS and YFSETQ. The DNA for the CDR3 is TGCGCCAGCAGCCCCACCGGTCCTACGGGTAATGAGCAGTTCTTC. This codes for CASSPTGPTGNEQFF. Variable domain in full (rest from reference TRBV5-1 and TRBJ2-1): KAGVTQTPRYLIKTRGQQVTLSCSPISGHRSVSWYQQTPGQGLQFLFEYFSETQRNKGNFPGRFSGRQFSNSRSEMNVSTLELGDSALYLCASSPTGPTGNEQFFGPGTRLTVL.

The chain uses TRBV5-1 and TRBJ1-4; tentatively, D is TRBD1 (6 bases). Germline V lookup: CDR1 SGHRS, CDR2 YFSETQ. The CDR3 is 16 residues long. Trimming took 2 bases from V and 5 from J, leaving 16 bases between them. CDR3 DNA sequence: TGCGCCAGCAGCTTCGACACAGGGCCCACGAATGAAAAACTGTTTTTT. It codes for CASSFDTGPTNEKLFF.

The V call is TRBV11-2, the J call TRBJ2-5; the D gene is possibly TRBD2 (6 bases). The CDR3 runs 16 residues. The ends were cut back, 4 bases at V and 5 bases at J, with 20 bases in the middle. Germline V gene sequence: CDR1 SGHAT, CDR2 FQNNGV. DNA of the CDR3: TGTGCCAGCAGCTCCTCTTTATATGGGCTAGCGGAGACCCAGTACTTC. It codes for CASSSSLYGLAETQYF.

V is TRBV10-1 and J is TRBJ1-5; D may be TRBD1 (5 bases). This CDR3 region has 13 residues. Trimming pared 5 bases from V and 0 bases from J, leaving 5 bases between. Germline V gene sequence: CDR1 WNHNN, CDR2 SYGVQD (reference sequence). The DNA of the CDR3 is TGCGCCAGCAGTACAGGTAGCAATCAGCCCCAGCATTTT. It specifies CASSTGSNQPQHF.

This clone occurred a few times. The V call is TRBV19, the J call TRBJ1-1, with 7 bases fitting TRBD1. The germline V gene has CDR1 LNHDA and CDR2 SQIVND (reference sequence). This CDR3 spans 15 amino acids. With V trimmed by 6 bases and J by 1 base, 8 bases remained unmatched. The CDR3 loop reads CASRRQGRGNTEAFF. The CDR3 bases are TGTGCCAGTAGAAGACAGGGTAGGGGGAACACTGAAGCTTTCTTT.

V gene TRBV5-1 combines with J gene TRBJ2-7, with TRBD1 matching over 7 bases. Per germline, CDR1 SGHRS and CDR2 YFSETQ. The CDR3 extends over 18 amino acids. The ends lost 4 bases at V and 2 bases at J; junction bases unmatched: 18. CDR3 sequence: CASSLRADSTGYTYEQYF. CDR3 sequence (DNA): TGCGCCAGCAGCCTGAGAGCCGATTCGACAGGGTATACCTACGAGCAGTACTTC.

This chain links TRBV4-2 with TRBJ1-2; no clear D gene. The V gene lost 3 bases and the J gene lost 1 base, with 15 bases spanning the gap. CDR1 is LGHNA, CDR2 YNFKEQ, per germline. This CDR3 is 16 amino acids long. CDR3 sequence reads: CASSQARGAGNYGYTF. The CDR3 bases are TGTGCCAGCAGCCAGGCCCGCGGAGCGGGTAACTATGGCTACACCTTC.

The V gene is TRBV5-4, the J gene TRBJ2-1, with a tentative D call TRBD1 (5 bases). The CDR3 is made up of 14 amino acids. Between the trimmed V and J ends, which lost 0 bases and 5 bases, there was a span of 9 bases. In germline, CDR1 is SGHNT, CDR2 YYREEE (reference sequence). This CDR3 reads CASSLGGPDNEQFF. CDR3 sequence (DNA): TGTGCCAGCAGCTTGGGGGGCCCCGACAATGAGCAGTTCTTC.

This clone is a singleton in its sample. The rearrangement links TRBV6-6 to TRBJ1-6, with D possibly being TRBD1 (6 bases). CDR1 MNHNY and CDR2 SVGAGI come from the germline V gene (reference sequence). The CDR3 spans 15 residues. V dropped 8 bases and J dropped 7 bases, with 18 bases sitting between them. The CDR3 DNA reads as TGTGCCAGCGGGGGATACAAGGGGGTCAATTCACCCCTCCACTTT. As protein: CASGGYKGVNSPLHF.

The chain couples TRBV6-1 to TRBJ2-1, with 9 bases aligning to TRBD2. V was pared by 7 bases and J by 9 bases, with 10 bases of the junction left unmatched. In germline, CDR1 is MNHNS, CDR2 SASEGT. The CDR3 extends over 14 amino acids. For the CDR3, the DNA is TGTGCCAGCATCGGGGCGGGGGGGCCGCTTGAGCAGTTCTTC. Residues: CASIGAGGPLEQFF.

The chain has TRBV11-2 and TRBJ2-1, with TRBD2 identical over 10 bases. V was clipped by 5 bases and J by 8 bases; unmatched bases: 9. This CDR3 comprises 15 residues. The germline V gene encodes CDR1 SGHAT and CDR2 FQNNGV. The CDR3, as DNA: TGTGCCAGCAGCCCCCATAGCGGGGGGCTCGATGAGCAGTTCTTC. Protein: CASSPHSGGLDEQFF.

This rearrangement joins TRBV28 to TRBJ2-1; no clear D gene. Germline lookup yields CDR1 MDHEN and CDR2 SYDVKM. The CDR3 contains 13 residues. Trimming cost V 1 base and J 7 bases, with 8 bases left between them. The CDR3 loop is CASSLSGGNEQFF. In DNA, the CDR3 is TGTGCCAGCAGTTTATCTGGCGGAAATGAGCAGTTCTTC.

For the CDR3, the DNA is TGTGCCAGCAGCTTAGTGGGGGGGCCGAGCACAGATACGCAGTATTTT. It encodes CASSLVGGPSTDTQYF. This sequence joins TRBV13 and TRBJ2-3; a possible D gene is TRBD2 (7 bases). V shed 1 base and J shed 0 bases, with 11 bases lying between them. CDR3 length: 16 amino acids. Germline-derived CDR1 and CDR2 are PRHDT and FYEKMQ (reference sequence).

The rearrangement uses TRBV6-1 and TRBJ1-5, with 7 bases lining up with TRBD1. V was pared by 6 bases and J by 2 bases, with 7 bases of the junction left unmatched. Germline V CDR1 and CDR2: MNHNS, SASEGT. CDR3 size: 15 residues. The CDR3: CASRLTGTGNQPQHF. DNA of the CDR3: TGTGCCAGCAGATTGACAGGGACGGGCAATCAGCCCCAGCATTTT.

The table lists this clone with a few counts. The chain combines TRBV4-2 with TRBJ2-5; no firm D call. Germline V lookup: CDR1 LGHNA, CDR2 YNFKEQ. Deletions cut 1 base from V and 2 bases from J, with 11 bases between. This CDR3 has 15 residues. For the CDR3, the DNA is TGTGCCAGCAGCCAAGTGAGCTCTAGTCAAGAGACCCAGTACTTC. Its translation is CASSQVSSSQETQYF.

This clone was seen a few times. V usage is TRBV5-1 and J usage is TRBJ2-5; 7 positions agree with TRBD1. V lost 2 bases to trimming and J lost 2 bases; unmatched junction nucleotides: 3. The CDR3 is made up of 14 amino acids. Germline V CDR1 and CDR2: SGHRS, YFSETQ. CDR3 protein: CASSFSGQQETQYF. For the CDR3, the DNA is TGCGCCAGCAGCTTTTCGGGACAGCAAGAGACCCAGTACTTC.

This clone occurred once. The chain joins TRBV5-1 to TRBJ2-2, with 10 bases that match TRBD2. The CDR3 runs 14 residues. V was clipped by 4 bases and J by 4 bases; unmatched bases: 1. CDR1 and CDR2 from the germline V gene are SGHRS and YFSETQ. CDR3 sequence reads: CASSRTSGTGELFF. CDR3 coding DNA: TGCGCCAGCAGCCGGACTAGCGGCACCGGGGAGCTGTTTTTT.

V and J are TRBV30 and TRBJ1-5, with TRBD1 as a possible D gene (5 bases). Per the germline V gene, CDR1 is GTSNPN and CDR2 is SVGIG (reference sequence). The CDR3 runs to 13 residues. CDR3 region: CAPRTLGNQPQHF. The CDR3 DNA reads TGTGCACCTAGGACATTGGGCAATCAGCCCCAGCATTTT.

The chain joins TRBV10-2 to TRBJ1-4; D may be TRBD1 (6 bases). Germline V gene sequence: CDR1 WSHSY, CDR2 SAAADI. Trimming took 7 bases from V and 7 from J, leaving 13 bases between them. The CDR3 contains 13 residues. The CDR3 sequence: CASTGGVGEKLFF. The CDR3 DNA reads TGCGCCAGCACTGGGGGCGTAGGTGAAAAACTGTTTTTT.

The chain carries TRBV7-8 and TRBJ2-3; D unclear. This CDR3 contains 15 residues. Germline loops: CDR1 SGHVS, CDR2 FQNEAQ. V lost 3 bases to trimming and J lost 3 bases, with 13 bases between them. CDR3 region: CASSLPSTRTDTQYF. CDR3 sequence (DNA): TGTGCCAGCAGCTTGCCCTCGACACGAACAGATACGCAGTATTTT.

This rearrangement joins TRBV11-2 to TRBJ2-7, with 11 nucleotides matching TRBD1. Germline CDR1 reads SGHAT; CDR2 reads FQNNGV. V was pared by 8 bases and J by 2 bases, with 8 bases of the junction left unmatched. The CDR3 consists of 15 residues. The DNA for the CDR3 is TGTGCCAGCGGCGCCGGGACAGGGGGTACCTACGAGCAGTACTTC. Amino acids: CASGAGTGGTYEQYF.

The chain carries TRBV6-1 and TRBJ1-5; maybe TRBD1 (5 bases). The ends were cut back, 5 bases at V and 0 bases at J, with 11 bases in the middle. This CDR3 spans 15 amino acids. Germline CDR1 MNHNS, CDR2 SASEGT. The CDR3 DNA reads as TGTGCCAGCAGTCGAGACAGATCTAGCAATCAGCCCCAGCATTTT. Translating gives CASSRDRSSNQPQHF.

This rearrangement joins TRBV7-6 to TRBJ2-7; perhaps TRBD2 as D (6 bases). CDR3 size: 16 residues. With 4 bases removed from V and 7 bases from J, the gap between germline ends came to 23 bases. The germline CDR1 and CDR2 sequences are SGHVS and FNYEAQ. The CDR3 loop reads CASSSGSLAFLGEQYF. The CDR3 nucleotides read TGTGCCAGCAGCTCGGGATCTCTAGCGTTCCTCGGGGAGCAGTACTTC.